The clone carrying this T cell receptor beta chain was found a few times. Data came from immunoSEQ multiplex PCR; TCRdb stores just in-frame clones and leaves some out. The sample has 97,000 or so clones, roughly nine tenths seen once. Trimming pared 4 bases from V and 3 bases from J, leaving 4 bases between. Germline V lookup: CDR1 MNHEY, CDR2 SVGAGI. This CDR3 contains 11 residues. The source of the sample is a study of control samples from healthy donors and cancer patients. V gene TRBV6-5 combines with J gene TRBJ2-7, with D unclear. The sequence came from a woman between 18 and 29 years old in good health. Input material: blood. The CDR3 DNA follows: TGTGCCAGCAGTTCTTACTACGAGCAGTACTTC. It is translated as CASSSYYEQYF.